This T cell receptor (beta chain) was sequenced for a study of T cell repertoires in aging, cancer and after chemotherapy. About the research overall: Six age groups, ranging from 30 or younger to 70 or older, included the donors. Patients with glioblastoma brain tumors were sampled before and after temozolomide-based therapy. General study results and limits: Untreated cancer patients had significantly lower blood TCR diversity than age-matched healthy donors. Rebound thymic output was suggested by rising median generation probability during chemotherapy in each cancer cohort.

TCR beta rearrangements were amplified from peripheral blood genomic DNA. A word on this clonotype: Its antigen is undetermined.

TRB rearrangements spanning V, D and J were amplified using mixed TRB-A/B primers. TCRdb re-called the multiplex PCR reads with MiXCR, one entry per CDR3 protein. The table shows thousands of distinct CDR3 sequences, with under 70% occurring only once. The source material was blood. This sequence originates from a human donor with a solid tumor.

The CDR3 region has the DNA TGTGCCAGCAGTTCGACAGGGATGAACACTGAAGCTTTCTTT. Protein product: CASSSTGMNTEAFF. This rearrangement joins TRBV27 to TRBJ1-1, with 7 nucleotides matching TRBD1. Per germline, CDR1 MNHEY and CDR2 SMNVEV (reference sequence). Losses at the gene ends were 4 bases for V and 0 bases for J; bases not matched to a gene: 2. The CDR3 consists of 14 residues.